Listed below are T cell receptor beta chains from one sample, sequenced in a study of CD8+ T cells in alopecia areata. TCRdb's copy holds only in-frame clones and misses some; the assay was immunoSEQ multiplex PCR. The sample yields more than 95,000 clones, roughly two fifths seen once. The sequenced sample was CD4+ T cells sorted from blood. The receptors derive from a human donor with alopecia areata. CDR3s include the opening cysteine and the closing phenylalanine or tryptophan. The D gene is left open where the match is weak. The size entry is marked missing in some rows and otherwise reads once, few, many or a size class.

cdr3_length j_call d_call v_call clone_size cdr3_nt cdr3_aa
11 TRBJ2-7 - TRBV20-1 - TGCAGTGCTAGACCCTTTAGGGAGCAGTACTTC CSARPFREQYF
15 TRBJ2-5 TRBD1 TRBV29-1 - TGCAGCGTTGAAAGACGACAGGGGGTTCAAGAGACCCAGTACTTC CSVERRQGVQETQYF
14 TRBJ2-5 - TRBV7-9 - TGTGCCAGCAGCGTGATGCAGGGTCAAGAGACCCAGTACTTC CASSVMQGQETQYF
12 TRBJ1-6 - TRBV7-8 - TGTGCCAGCAGCTTCGATGGTTTACCCCTCCACTTT CASSFDGLPLHF
13 TRBJ2-1 - TRBV18 - TGTGCCAGCTCACCAGGGCTGTCCAATGAGCAGTTCTTC CASSPGLSNEQFF
15 TRBJ1-1 - TRBV4-3 few TGCGCCAGCAGCCAAGATCAGGGGCAGCACACTGAAGCTTTCTTT CASSQDQGQHTEAFF
16 TRBJ1-2 - TRBV4-3 - TGCGCCAGCAGCCAACAGGGTATAGGGGGGAACTATGGCTACACCTTC CASSQQGIGGNYGYTF
18 TRBJ2-3 TRBD2 TRBV7-2 - TGTGCCAGCAGCTTAACGGCTAGCGGGAGTGGTAGCACAGATACGCAGTATTTT CASSLTASGSGSTDTQYF
15 TRBJ2-2 - TRBV19 - TGTGCCAGTAGTACCCGACTGTCTTTCACCGGGGAGCTGTTTTTT CASSTRLSFTGELFF
13 TRBJ2-7 TRBD2 TRBV30 - TGTGCGTACCTAGCGGGAGACCCCTACGAGCAGTACTTC CAYLAGDPYEQYF
15 TRBJ1-2 TRBD1 TRBV25-1 - TGTGCCAGCAGTGGGACAGGCCCCCCCATAGATGGCTACACCTTC CASSGTGPPIDGYTF
12 TRBJ2-5 - TRBV7-2 few TGTGCCAGCAGCTCGACACGGGAGACCCAGTACTTC CASSSTRETQYF
13 TRBJ1-1 - TRBV5-1 few TGCGCCAGCAGCTTGAAGGGGAACACTGAAGCTTTCTTT CASSLKGNTEAFF
14 TRBJ2-4 - TRBV7-3 - TGTGCCAGCAGCCCAACCATGGGAGAAGCCATTCAGTACTTC CASSPTMGEAIQYF
13 TRBJ1-2 TRBD1 TRBV6-6 - TGTGCCAGCATCCAGGGACAGAACTATGGCTACACCTTC CASIQGQNYGYTF
13 TRBJ2-1 - TRBV11-2 - TGTGCCAGCAGCTTAGGTCTCTACAATGAGCAGTTCTTC CASSLGLYNEQFF
14 TRBJ2-3 - TRBV5-1 - TGCGCCAGCAGACGGGCCAGAACCACAGATACGCAGTATTTT CASRRARTTDTQYF
16 TRBJ2-5 TRBD2 TRBV2 - TGTGCCAGCAGTCGTAGGGGACTAGCGGGGGAAGAGACCCAGTACTTC CASSRRGLAGEETQYF
13 TRBJ1-2 TRBD1 TRBV5-1 - TGCGCCAGCAGCTTGGAATGGACAGGTGGCTACACCTTC CASSLEWTGGYTF
14 TRBJ1-2 - TRBV25-1 - TGTGCCAGCAGTGAAGGGGAACACCGCTATGGCTACACCTTC CASSEGEHRYGYTF
13 TRBJ2-3 - TRBV9 - TGTGCCAGCAGCGGGGCCATCACAGATACGCAGTATTTT CASSGAITDTQYF
13 TRBJ2-1 - TRBV6-5 - TGTGCCAGCAGTTACTCGGTATGGGATGAGCAGTTCTTC CASSYSVWDEQFF
14 TRBJ1-5 - TRBV30 few TGTGCCTGGAGTGCCGGGTTGAGCAATCAGCCCCAGCATTTT CAWSAGLSNQPQHF
15 TRBJ2-1 - TRBV30 once TGTGCCTGGAGTGTATCCGCACTTGCGTACAATGAGCAGTTCTTC CAWSVSALAYNEQFF
15 TRBJ2-1 TRBD2 TRBV7-2 - TGTGCCAGCAGGTTAGCGGGAGAAGTGTCGGGTGAGCAGTTCTTC CASRLAGEVSGEQFF
17 TRBJ2-3 TRBD2 TRBV7-2 - TGTGCCAGCAGCTTTCGTAGCGGGGGTACTAGCACAGATACGCAGTATTTT CASSFRSGGTSTDTQYF
13 TRBJ2-5 - TRBV7-2 few TGTGCCAGCAGCTTACAGGGATGGGAGACCCAGTACTTC CASSLQGWETQYF
15 TRBJ2-3 TRBD2 TRBV11-3 - TGTGCCAGCAGCTTAGGTGGACTAGCAGCTGATACGCAGTATTTT CASSLGGLAADTQYF
14 TRBJ1-6 - TRBV7-9 - TGTGCCAGCAGCCAAAGAGACGGGAATTCACCCCTCCACTTT CASSQRDGNSPLHF
15 TRBJ1-2 - TRBV30 - TGTGCCTGGAGTGTACCTAGCCAAGGGGACTATGGCTACACCTTC CAWSVPSQGDYGYTF
14 TRBJ2-4 - TRBV28 - TGTGCCAGCAGTCCCTCCGGACAGAGAAACATTCAGTACTTC CASSPSGQRNIQYF
14 TRBJ2-2 - TRBV7-9 few TGTGCCAGCAGCTTAGCAGGATACACCGGGGAGCTGTTTTTT CASSLAGYTGELFF
12 TRBJ2-7 - TRBV29-1 - TGCAGCGCCCTGTTAGCGGAATACGAGCAGTACTTC CSALLAEYEQYF
14 TRBJ2-2 - TRBV30 few TGTGCCTGGAAACCTGGGTCGAACACCGGGGAGCTGTTTTTT CAWKPGSNTGELFF
14 TRBJ2-2 - TRBV29-1 - TGCAGCGTTGGCGCGGGGTTGAACACCGGGGAGCTGTTTTTT CSVGAGLNTGELFF
14 TRBJ1-2 TRBD1 TRBV15 - TGTGCCACCAGCAGACAAGACAGGGACTATGGCTACACCTTC CATSRQDRDYGYTF
14 TRBJ2-7 - TRBV27 few TGTGCCAGCAGTTTGGTGGGCTCCCAGCGGGTGCAGTACTTC CASSLVGSQRVQYF
14 TRBJ2-4 - TRBV27 - TGTGCCAGCAGTTTCGCCGGGCGGAAAAACATTCAGTACTTC CASSFAGRKNIQYF
13 TRBJ2-7 - TRBV7-9 - TGTGCCAGCAGCTCCCCGAACCTCTACGAGCAGTACTTC CASSSPNLYEQYF
14 TRBJ2-1 - TRBV2 - TGTGCCAGCAGTGGTGGGGTGTGGAACAATGAGCAGTTCTTC CASSGGVWNNEQFF
14 TRBJ2-5 - TRBV6-5 few TGTGCCAGCACCCACTCCAGTAGGAAAGAGACCCAGTACTTC CASTHSSRKETQYF
14 TRBJ1-2 TRBD1 TRBV5-4 - TGTGCCAGCTGGGGACAGGGGAGAAACTATGGCTACACCTTC CASWGQGRNYGYTF
13 TRBJ2-4 - TRBV9 few TGTGCCAGCAGCGTAGAGGATGGAAACATTCAGTACTTC CASSVEDGNIQYF
14 TRBJ1-1 - TRBV2 - TGTGCCAGCAGTGGTGGAGATTGGGGTACTGAAGCTTTCTTT CASSGGDWGTEAFF
11 TRBJ1-1 - TRBV29-1 few TGCAGCGCCGGGATGAACACTGAAGCTTTCTTT CSAGMNTEAFF
14 TRBJ2-1 TRBD2 TRBV2 few TGTGCCAGCAAAGAGGCTAGCGGGAGTAATGAGCAGTTCTTC CASKEASGSNEQFF
16 TRBJ2-7 - TRBV12-5 - TGTGCTAGTGGTTTGAGTAACCAACAGCGCTCCTACGAGCAGTACTTC CASGLSNQQRSYEQYF